Following are 12 T cell receptor beta chains from one sample sequenced in a study of CD8 T cells in Susac syndrome. With random hexamers, reverse transcription was performed on about 0.5 to 1 ug of RNA. TCRdb reanalysed the immunoSEQ multiplex PCR reads using MiXCR and keeps one entry per CDR3 protein. The sample includes under 200,000 distinct CDR3 sequences, about 96% of them seen just once. The sequencing input was CD4+ T cells from PBMCs. These TCRs come from a human donor with Susac syndrome.

The chain uses TRBV19 and TRBJ2-7; 14 bases align to TRBD2. This CDR3 region has 16 residues. V lost 7 bases to trimming and J lost 5 bases; unmatched junction nucleotides: 10. Per germline, CDR1 LNHDA and CDR2 SQIVND (reference sequence). DNA of the CDR3: TGTGCCAGTAAAAGGGGACTAGCGGGAGAAGTCCACGAGCAGTACTTC. Protein sequence: CASKRGLAGEVHEQYF. Variable domain in full (rest from reference TRBV19 and TRBJ2-7): DGGITQSPKYLFRKEGQNVTLSCEQNLNHDAMYWYRQDPGQGLRLIYYSQIVNDFQKGDIAEGYSVSREKKESFPLTVTSAQKNPTAFYLCASKRGLAGEVHEQYFGPGTRLTVT.

The rearrangement links TRBV4-3 to TRBJ2-1; D may be TRBD2 (6 bases). The CDR3 extends over 16 amino acids. Germline assignment: CDR1 LGHNA and CDR2 YSLEER. Trimming took off 0 bases at V and 7 bases at J, with 16 bases between the two ends. Here the CDR3 reads CASSQDATGGVNEQFF. The CDR3 bases are TGCGCCAGCAGCCAAGATGCCACTGGAGGGGTTAATGAGCAGTTCTTC.

This chain uses TRBV7-3 with TRBJ2-3, with 9 bases lining up with TRBD2. The junction had 6 bases not matched to a gene; V was cut back by 10 bases and J by 4 bases. This CDR3 is 13 amino acids long. Germline loops: CDR1 SGHTA, CDR2 FQGTGA. The CDR3 loop reads CATRREGADTQYF. CDR3 in DNA: TGTGCCACACGGCGGGAGGGAGCAGATACGCAGTATTTT.

This clonotype came up once. V is TRBV7-9 and J is TRBJ2-1; possibly TRBD1 for D (5 bases). The germline gives CDR1 SEHNR, CDR2 FQNEAQ (reference sequence). The CDR3 spans 11 residues. V lost 5 bases and J 10 bases, leaving 9 bases between the germline ends. The CDR3 loop is CASSQTVEQFF. For the CDR3, the DNA is TGTGCCAGCAGCCAGACAGTAGAGCAGTTCTTC.

The V call is TRBV28, the J call TRBJ2-7, with D tentatively TRBD2 (5 bases). V lost 1 base, J lost 2 bases, and 6 bases lay in between. From germline, CDR1 is MDHEN and CDR2 SYDVKM. The CDR3 contains 13 residues. The CDR3 here is CASSLSGTYEQYF. The CDR3 DNA sequence: TGTGCCAGCAGTTTATCCGGGACCTACGAGCAGTACTTC.

This clonotype has only a few counts. The rearrangement uses TRBV5-4 and TRBJ1-2; no firm D call. The CDR3 spans 14 residues. The V and J ends lost 0 bases and 2 bases respectively, with 8 bases between them. Germline-derived CDR1 and CDR2 are SGHNT and YYREEE (reference sequence). In nucleotides, the CDR3 is TGTGCCAGCAGCTTGGACAATTTGAACTATGGCTACACCTTC. It is translated as CASSLDNLNYGYTF.

The J gene is TRBJ2-7, the V gene TRBV7-2; no firm D call. Looked up from germline, CDR1 is SGHTA and CDR2 is FQGNSA. V lost 4 bases, J lost 3 bases, and 13 bases lay in between. The CDR3 extends over 14 amino acids. This chain's CDR3 is CASSSGPPVYEQYF. The CDR3 DNA reads as TGTGCCAGCAGCTCCGGGCCTCCGGTCTACGAGCAGTACTTC.

J is TRBJ1-2 and V is TRBV6-5, with TRBD1 as a possible D gene (6 bases). There are 13 residues in the CDR3. Germline CDR1 reads MNHEY; CDR2 reads SVGAGI. Trimming removed 2 bases from V and 5 bases from J, with 9 bases in between. CDR3 bases: TGTGCCAGCAGTTACGTGGGACATTATGGCTACACCTTC. Protein sequence: CASSYVGHYGYTF.

V usage is TRBV2 and J usage is TRBJ2-7; 7 bases agree with TRBD1. J lost 4 bases, V lost 4 bases, and 7 bases had no gene match. Germline CDR1 is SNHLY and CDR2 is FYNNEI. CDR3 length: 14 residues. The CDR3 loop reads CASSARTGPYEQYV. CDR3 coding DNA: TGTGCCAGCAGTGCTAGGACAGGACCTTACGAGCAGTACGTC.

This chain uses TRBV5-1 with TRBJ2-3; D is unresolved. Germline CDR1 is SGHRS and CDR2 is YFSETQ. V was trimmed by 4 bases and J by 4 bases, leaving 10 bases between them. The CDR3 is 13 amino acids. The CDR3 loop reads CASSPNSPDTQYF. The CDR3 coding sequence is TGCGCCAGCAGCCCCAACAGCCCAGATACGCAGTATTTT.

The J gene is TRBJ2-1, the V gene TRBV27; 10 nucleotides match TRBD2. The CDR3 totals 15 residues. The germline V gene encodes CDR1 MNHEY and CDR2 SMNVEV (reference sequence). The V and J ends lost 8 bases and 5 bases, in that order; junction bases with no gene match: 9. This CDR3 is CASGLAGVSDNEQFF. In DNA, the CDR3 is TGTGCCAGCGGGCTAGCGGGAGTCTCTGACAATGAGCAGTTCTTC.

The J gene is TRBJ1-5, the V gene TRBV28, with 7 bases that match TRBD1. V lost 6 bases, J lost 5 bases, and 10 bases stayed unmatched. CDR3 length equals 15 residues. Germline CDR1 MDHEN, CDR2 SYDVKM. CDR3 bases: TGTGCCAGCAGCCGTGGCGACAGGGCTTATCAGCCCCAGCATTTT. Translation gives CASSRGDRAYQPQHF.